One and the same sample provided the 14 T cell receptor beta chains below, sequenced in a study of CD8+ T cells in alopecia areata. Treatment denoted: oral pan-JAK inhibitor, 5-10 mg twice daily. Extraction of RNA preceded its reverse transcription into cDNA, which served as the sequencing template. Method: immunoSEQ multiplex PCR; TCRdb's copy keeps in-frame clones and lacks some. The table lists about 260,000 clones, 60% of them singletons. The specimen was CD4+ T cells sorted from blood, collected between weeks 51 and 52, from a patient treated with tofacitinib. Receptors were obtained from a human donor with alopecia areata.

The chain is built from TRBV13 and TRBJ2-3; weak D call: TRBD2 (5 bases). Germline lookup yields CDR1 PRHDT and CDR2 FYEKMQ (reference sequence). Trimming shortened V by 2 bases and J by 4 bases, and 28 bases separated the two germline ends. The CDR3 sequence is 20 residues long. This CDR3 is CASSLYTRVSGRGRADTQYF. In nucleotides, the CDR3 is TGTGCCAGCAGCTTATATACCCGAGTTTCTGGTAGAGGGCGCGCAGATACGCAGTATTTT.

This clone was seen only a few times. The chain is built from TRBV7-3 and TRBJ2-7, with a tentative D call TRBD2 (6 bases). V lost 8 bases and J 1 base, leaving 18 bases between the germline ends. The CDR3 sequence is 15 residues long. CDR1 is SGHTA and CDR2 is FQGTGA in the germline V gene. The CDR3 sequence is CASSRRGGDSYEQYF. The DNA for the CDR3 is TGTGCCAGCTCCCGGAGGGGCGGGGATTCCTACGAGCAGTACTTC.

V gene TRBV30 combines with J gene TRBJ2-1, with TRBD2 as a possible D gene (6 bases). Germline V CDR1 and CDR2: GTSNPN, SVGIG (reference sequence). The CDR3 spans 15 residues. V lost 3 bases to trimming and J lost 4 bases, with 16 bases between them. CDR3 residues: CAWSPGLARYNEQFF. The CDR3 coding sequence is TGTGCCTGGAGCCCTGGGCTAGCGAGATACAATGAGCAGTTCTTC.

In this sample, this clone turned up a few times. This chain connects TRBV6-6 to TRBJ1-6; D gene unclear. Germline V CDR1 and CDR2: MNHNY, SVGAGI (reference sequence). The ends were cut back, 6 bases at V and 10 bases at J, with 19 bases in the middle. The CDR3 covers 15 residues. The CDR3, as DNA: TGTGCCAGCAGCCGTCGGGCAGCTTCCTCATCACCCCTCCACTTT. Translation gives CASSRRAASSSPLHF.

As to this clone: This sample includes further DNA sequences coding for the same CDR3. The V gene is TRBV29-1, the J gene TRBJ2-7, with D perhaps matching TRBD1 (5 bases). The CDR3 has 12 residues. V lost 4 bases and J lost 0, with 7 bases in between. Germline assignment: CDR1 SQVTM and CDR2 ANQGSEA. The CDR3 sequence: CSVVQGSYEQYF. The DNA for the CDR3 is TGCAGCGTTGTGCAGGGCTCCTACGAGCAGTACTTC.

The rearrangement joins TRBV19 to TRBJ1-5; D not certain. Trimming stripped 2 bases from V and 4 bases from J, with 9 bases between. The length of the CDR3 is 14 residues. The germline CDR1 and CDR2 sequences are LNHDA and SQIVND (reference sequence). The CDR3 loop reads CASSIWAVNQPQHF. The CDR3 DNA reads TGTGCCAGTAGTATATGGGCAGTTAATCAGCCCCAGCATTTT.

V usage is TRBV9 and J usage is TRBJ1-6, with 9 bases that match TRBD1. The CDR3 contains 14 residues. With 3 bases clipped from V and 7 bases from J, the junction kept 2 bases outside the gene matches. Germline V gene sequence: CDR1 SGDLS, CDR2 YYNGEE. The CDR3 nucleotides read TGTGCCAGCAGCGACGGACAGGGGAATTCACCCCTCCACTTT. Its translation: CASSDGQGNSPLHF.

Note on this clone: An end of the junction does not agree with germline; a read error may underlie this. V is TRBV7-7 and J is TRBJ2-5; 11 positions agree with TRBD1. The CDR3 has 16 residues. Germline V lookup: CDR1 SSHAT, CDR2 FNYEAQ (reference sequence). The CDR3 region is CASSSAGTGGEETQYF. CDR3 coding DNA: TGTGCTAGCAGCTCAGCCGGGACAGGGGGAGAAGAGACCCAGTACTTC.

The V and J genes are TRBV2 and TRBJ2-3; 7 bases fit TRBD1. The CDR3 sequence is 13 residues long. The germline V gene has CDR1 SNHLY and CDR2 FYNNEI. The trim removed 6 bases at V and 10 bases at J, leaving 10 bases unmatched. DNA of the CDR3: TGTGCCAGCAGCTTCGGGACAGCCAGTGCGCAGTATTTT. Its protein product is CASSFGTASAQYF. Combining the CDR3 with reference TRBV2 and TRBJ2-3 gives the whole variable domain EPEVTQTPSHQVTQMGQEVILRCVPISNHLYFYWYRQILGQKVEFLVSFYNNEISEKSEIFDDQFSVERPDGSNFTLKIRSTKLEDSAMYFCASSFGTASAQYFGPGTRLTVL.

With respect to this clone: Other DNA sequences in this specimen translate into the identical CDR3. The V gene is TRBV4-1, the J gene TRBJ1-2; 9 bases fit TRBD1. This CDR3 spans 15 amino acids. The J segment lost 2 bases and the V segment lost 3 bases, leaving 4 bases of the junction unmatched. Looked up from germline, CDR1 is MGHRA and CDR2 is YSYEKL. CDR3 residues: CASSQVGQGNYGYTF. DNA of the CDR3: TGCGCCAGCAGCCAGGTCGGACAGGGGAACTATGGCTACACCTTC.

This clone was counted a single time. The chain employs TRBV30 and TRBJ1-1, with D uncertain. Trimming shortened V by 3 bases and J by 3 bases, and 8 bases separated the two germline ends. Looked up from germline, CDR1 is GTSNPN and CDR2 is SVGIG (reference sequence). The CDR3 totals 12 residues. This CDR3 is CAWRREDTEAFF. CDR3 nucleotide sequence: TGTGCCTGGAGGAGGGAGGACACTGAAGCTTTCTTT.

This chain uses TRBV5-1 with TRBJ1-2; tentatively, D is TRBD1 (5 bases). CDR1 is SGHRS and CDR2 is YFSETQ in the germline V gene. V was clipped by 4 bases and J by 7 bases, with 14 bases between them. This CDR3 is 13 amino acids long. CDR3 DNA sequence: TGCGCCAGCAGCACCGGGACCCTTGGTGGCTACACCTTC. It specifies CASSTGTLGGYTF.

The chain carries TRBV25-1 and TRBJ2-6; D gene unclear. Germline V gives CDR1 MGHDK, CDR2 SYGVNS. V dropped 3 bases and J dropped 4 bases, with 16 bases sitting between them. This CDR3 contains 17 residues. CDR3 DNA sequence: TGTGCCAGCAGTGATCTCGGACGAGGCACCGGGGCCAACGTCCTGACTTTC. Translating gives CASSDLGRGTGANVLTF.

This clone appeared a few times. This chain links TRBV6-6 with TRBJ1-1; D is uncertain. This CDR3 region has 13 residues. Between the trimmed V and J ends, which lost 1 base and 1 base, there was a span of 4 bases. Germline V CDR1 and CDR2: MNHNY, SVGAGI (reference sequence). The CDR3 reads CASSYLGNTEAFF. The CDR3 bases are TGTGCCAGCAGTTACTTGGGGAACACTGAAGCTTTCTTT.